This T cell receptor (beta chain) was recovered during a study of regulatory T cells in long-lasting Graves disease. Deletions cut 4 bases from V and 0 bases from J, with 12 bases between. The length of the CDR3 is 15 residues. Germline loops: CDR1 SNHLY, CDR2 FYNNEI. Stated time point: newly diagnosed GD, antithyroid drugs for less than 3 months. Scientists built the TCR library using RNA that was extracted from PBMCs. This clonotype was seen ten or more times. Relying on iRepertoire HTBI primers and Arm-PCR of CDR3 regions, the team built TCR beta libraries. From the multiplex PCR reads, TCRdb called clonotypes with MiXCR, one entry per CDR3 protein. The profile covers about 620,000 distinct CDR3 sequences, with 16% appearing a single time and around 18% taken by the ten largest. These data also featured in a second study, about T cells in Graves' hyperthyroidism and ophthalmopathy.

The starting material was peripheral blood mononuclear cells (PBMCs), obtained at new diagnosis, from a patient treated with antithyroid drugs. The clonotype comes from a woman in her thirties with Graves disease. V usage is TRBV2 and J usage is TRBJ1-2, with D perhaps matching TRBD1 (6 bases). Written as DNA, the CDR3 is TGTGCCAGCAGTGCGGACAGCCTAGCTAACTATGGCTACACCTTC. It yields the protein CASSADSLANYGYTF.